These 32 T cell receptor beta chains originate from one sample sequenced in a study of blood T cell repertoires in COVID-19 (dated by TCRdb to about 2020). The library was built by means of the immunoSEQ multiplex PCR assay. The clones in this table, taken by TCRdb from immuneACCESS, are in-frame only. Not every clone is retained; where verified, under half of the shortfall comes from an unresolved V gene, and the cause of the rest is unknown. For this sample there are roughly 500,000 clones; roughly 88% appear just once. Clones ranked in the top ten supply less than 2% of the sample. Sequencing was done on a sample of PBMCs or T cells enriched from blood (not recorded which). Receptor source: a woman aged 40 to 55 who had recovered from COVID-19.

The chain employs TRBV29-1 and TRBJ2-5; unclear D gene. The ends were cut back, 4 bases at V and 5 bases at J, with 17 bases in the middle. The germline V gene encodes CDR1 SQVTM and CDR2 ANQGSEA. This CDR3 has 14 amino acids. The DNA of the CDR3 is TGCAGCGTTGGAGCCTTGGTAAGGCGGGAGACCCAGTACTTC. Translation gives CSVGALVRRETQYF.

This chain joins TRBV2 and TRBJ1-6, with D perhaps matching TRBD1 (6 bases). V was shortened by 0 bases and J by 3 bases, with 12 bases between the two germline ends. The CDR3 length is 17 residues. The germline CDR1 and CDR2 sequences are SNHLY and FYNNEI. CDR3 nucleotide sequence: TGTGCCAGCAGTGAAGCCCCTGACAGGCGCTATAATTCACCCCTCCACTTT. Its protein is CASSEAPDRRYNSPLHF.

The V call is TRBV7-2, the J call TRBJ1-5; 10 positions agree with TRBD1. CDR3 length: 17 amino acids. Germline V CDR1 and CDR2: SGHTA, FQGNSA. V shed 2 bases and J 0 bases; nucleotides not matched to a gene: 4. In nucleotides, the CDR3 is TGTGCCAGCAGCTTATTTTGGGACAGGGGTAGCAATCAGCCCCAGCATTTT. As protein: CASSLFWDRGSNQPQHF.

Here the CDR3 reads CASSPNQAINYGYTF. CDR3 coding DNA: TGCGCCAGCAGCCCTAATCAGGCGATTAACTATGGCTACACCTTC. This chain connects TRBV4-1 to TRBJ1-2, with D unclear. In germline, CDR1 is MGHRA, CDR2 YSYEKL. The CDR3 contains 15 residues. V dropped 4 bases and J dropped 1 base, with 13 bases sitting between them.

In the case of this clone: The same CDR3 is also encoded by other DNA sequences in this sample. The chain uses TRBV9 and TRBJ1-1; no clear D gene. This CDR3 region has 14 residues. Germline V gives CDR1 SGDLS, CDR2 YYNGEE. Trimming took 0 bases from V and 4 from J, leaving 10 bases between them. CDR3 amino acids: CASSVEWAGTEAFF. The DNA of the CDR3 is TGTGCCAGCAGCGTAGAGTGGGCGGGCACTGAAGCTTTCTTT.

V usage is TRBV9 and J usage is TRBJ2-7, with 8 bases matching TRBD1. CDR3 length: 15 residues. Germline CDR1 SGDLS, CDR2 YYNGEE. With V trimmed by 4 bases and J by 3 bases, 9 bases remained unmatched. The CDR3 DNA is TGTGCCAGCAGCCCCCTCGGGACAGGAGTCTACGAGCAGTACTTC. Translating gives CASSPLGTGVYEQYF.

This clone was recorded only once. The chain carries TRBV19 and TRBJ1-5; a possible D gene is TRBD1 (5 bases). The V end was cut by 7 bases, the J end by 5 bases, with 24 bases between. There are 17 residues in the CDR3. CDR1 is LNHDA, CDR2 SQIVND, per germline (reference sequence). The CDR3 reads CASTLRRRDGGDQPQHF. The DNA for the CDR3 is TGTGCCAGTACCTTGAGGAGGAGGGACGGGGGTGATCAGCCCCAGCATTTT.

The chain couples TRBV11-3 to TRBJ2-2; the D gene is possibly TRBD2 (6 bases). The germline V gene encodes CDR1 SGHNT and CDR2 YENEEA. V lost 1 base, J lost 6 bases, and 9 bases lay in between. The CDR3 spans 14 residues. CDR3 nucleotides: TGTGCCAGCAGCTTAGGCGGGAATCCCGGGGAGCTGTTTTTT. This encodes CASSLGGNPGELFF. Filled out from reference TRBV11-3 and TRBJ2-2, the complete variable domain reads EAGVVQSPRYKIIEKKQPVAFWCNPISGHNTLYWYLQNLGQGPELLIRYENEEAVDDSQLPKDRFSAERLKGVDSTLKIQPAELGDSAVYLCASSLGGNPGELFFGEGSRLTVL.

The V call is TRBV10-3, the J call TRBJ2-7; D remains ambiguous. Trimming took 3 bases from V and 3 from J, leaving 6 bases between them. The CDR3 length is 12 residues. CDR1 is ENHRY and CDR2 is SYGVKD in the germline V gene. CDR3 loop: CAISDTNYEQYF. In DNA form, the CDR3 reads TGTGCCATCAGTGATACAAACTACGAGCAGTACTTC.

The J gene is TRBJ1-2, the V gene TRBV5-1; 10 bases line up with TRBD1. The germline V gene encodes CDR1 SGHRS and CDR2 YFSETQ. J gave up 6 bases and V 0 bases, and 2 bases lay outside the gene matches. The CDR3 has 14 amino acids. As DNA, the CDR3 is TGCGCCAGCAGCTTGGAGGGACAGGGGAATGGCTACACCTTC. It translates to CASSLEGQGNGYTF.

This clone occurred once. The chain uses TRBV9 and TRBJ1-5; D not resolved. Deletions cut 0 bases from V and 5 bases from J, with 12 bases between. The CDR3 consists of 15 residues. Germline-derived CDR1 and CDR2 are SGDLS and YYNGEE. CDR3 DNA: TGTGCCAGCAGCGTAGGTCGGGGTTCGGATCAGCCCCAGCATTTT. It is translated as CASSVGRGSDQPQHF.

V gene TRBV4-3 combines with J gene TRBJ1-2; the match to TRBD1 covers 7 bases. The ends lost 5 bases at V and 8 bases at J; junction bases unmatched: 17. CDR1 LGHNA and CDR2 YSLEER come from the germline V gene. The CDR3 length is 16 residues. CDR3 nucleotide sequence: TGCGCCAGCAGCAAGGCACCTGGACAGGCAGTAGGGGGCTACACCTTC. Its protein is CASSKAPGQAVGGYTF.

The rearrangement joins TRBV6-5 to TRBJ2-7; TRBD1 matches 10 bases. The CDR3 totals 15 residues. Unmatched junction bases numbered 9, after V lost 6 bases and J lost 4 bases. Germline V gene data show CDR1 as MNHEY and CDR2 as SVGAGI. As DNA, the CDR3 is TGTGCCAGCAGCCCCCTGGGACAGGGGAGGTACGAGCAGTACTTC. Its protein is CASSPLGQGRYEQYF.

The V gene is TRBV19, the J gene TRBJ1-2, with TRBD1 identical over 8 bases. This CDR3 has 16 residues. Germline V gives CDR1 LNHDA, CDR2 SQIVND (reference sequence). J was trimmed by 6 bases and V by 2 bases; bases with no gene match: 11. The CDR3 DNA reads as TGTGCCAGTAGTATATATCCGGGACAGGTGAAGGATGGCTACACCTTC. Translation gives CASSIYPGQVKDGYTF.

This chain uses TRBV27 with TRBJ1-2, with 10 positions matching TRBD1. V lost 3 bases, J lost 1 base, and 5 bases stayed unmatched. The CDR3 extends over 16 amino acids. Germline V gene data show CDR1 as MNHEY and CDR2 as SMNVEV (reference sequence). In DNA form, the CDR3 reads TGTGCCAGCAGTTTGACAGGGGGCGCGGGTAACTATGGCTACACCTTC. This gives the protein CASSLTGGAGNYGYTF.

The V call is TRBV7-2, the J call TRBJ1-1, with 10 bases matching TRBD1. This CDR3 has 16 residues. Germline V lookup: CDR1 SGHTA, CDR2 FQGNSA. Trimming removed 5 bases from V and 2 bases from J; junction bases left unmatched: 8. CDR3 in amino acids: CASSIPGQGRNTEAFF. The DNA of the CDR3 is TGTGCCAGCAGCATACCGGGACAGGGGCGAAACACTGAAGCTTTCTTT.

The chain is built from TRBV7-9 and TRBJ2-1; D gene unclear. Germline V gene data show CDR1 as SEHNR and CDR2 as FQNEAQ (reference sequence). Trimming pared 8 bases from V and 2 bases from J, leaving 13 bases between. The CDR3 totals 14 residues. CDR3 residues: CASPLGPTYNEQFF. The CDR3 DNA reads TGTGCCAGCCCCCTCGGTCCTACCTACAATGAGCAGTTCTTC.

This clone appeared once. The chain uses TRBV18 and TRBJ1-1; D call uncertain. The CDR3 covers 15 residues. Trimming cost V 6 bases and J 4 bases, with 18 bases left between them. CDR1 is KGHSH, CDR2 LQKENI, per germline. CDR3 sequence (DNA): TGTGCCAGCTCCCCTAGGCGGGTCGAGGGCACTGAAGCTTTCTTT. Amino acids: CASSPRRVEGTEAFF. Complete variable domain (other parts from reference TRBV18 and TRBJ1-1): NAGVMQNPRHLVRRRGQEARLRCSPMKGHSHVYWYRQLPEEGLKFMVYLQKENIIDESGMPKERFSAEFPKEGPSILRIQQVVRGDSAAYFCASSPRRVEGTEAFFGQGTRLTVV.

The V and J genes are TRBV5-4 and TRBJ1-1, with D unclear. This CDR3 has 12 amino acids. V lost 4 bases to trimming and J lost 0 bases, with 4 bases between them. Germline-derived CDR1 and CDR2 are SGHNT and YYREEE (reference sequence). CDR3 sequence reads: CASSQMNTEAFF. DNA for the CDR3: TGTGCCAGCAGCCAGATGAACACTGAAGCTTTCTTT. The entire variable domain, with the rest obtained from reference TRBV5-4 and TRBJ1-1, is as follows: ETGVTQSPTHLIKTRGQQVTLRCSSQSGHNTVSWYQQALGQGPQFIFQYYREEENGRGNFPPRFSGLQFPNYSSELNVNALELDDSALYLCASSQMNTEAFFGQGTRLTVV.

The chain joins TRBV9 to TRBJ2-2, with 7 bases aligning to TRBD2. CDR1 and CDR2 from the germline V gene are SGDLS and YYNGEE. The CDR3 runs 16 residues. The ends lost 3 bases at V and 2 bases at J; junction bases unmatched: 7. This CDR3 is CASSEYRLANTGELFF. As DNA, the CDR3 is TGTGCCAGCAGCGAGTACCGACTAGCCAACACCGGGGAGCTGTTTTTT.

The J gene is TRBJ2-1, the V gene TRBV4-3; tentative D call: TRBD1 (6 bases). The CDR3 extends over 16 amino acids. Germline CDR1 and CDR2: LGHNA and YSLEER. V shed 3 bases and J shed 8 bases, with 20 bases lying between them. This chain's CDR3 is CASSQQARGVMDEQFF. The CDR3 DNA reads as TGCGCCAGCAGCCAGCAGGCCAGGGGCGTGATGGATGAGCAGTTCTTC.

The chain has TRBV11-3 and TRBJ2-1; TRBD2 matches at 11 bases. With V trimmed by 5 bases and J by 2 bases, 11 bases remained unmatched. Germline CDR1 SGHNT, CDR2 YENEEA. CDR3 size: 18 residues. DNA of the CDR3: TGTGCCAGCAGCCACCTCCCCGGACTAGCGGGTGCCTACAATGAGCAGTTCTTC. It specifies CASSHLPGLAGAYNEQFF.

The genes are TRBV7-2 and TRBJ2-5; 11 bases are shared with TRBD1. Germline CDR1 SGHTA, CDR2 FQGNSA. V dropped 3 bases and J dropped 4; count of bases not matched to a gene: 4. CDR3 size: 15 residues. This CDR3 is CASSFIGTGGETQYF. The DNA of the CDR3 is TGTGCCAGCAGCTTTATTGGGACAGGGGGAGAGACCCAGTACTTC.

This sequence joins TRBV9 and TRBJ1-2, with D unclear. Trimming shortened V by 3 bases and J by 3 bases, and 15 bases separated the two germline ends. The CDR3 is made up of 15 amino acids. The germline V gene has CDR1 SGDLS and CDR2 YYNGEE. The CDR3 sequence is CASSAVAARDYGYTF. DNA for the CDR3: TGTGCCAGCAGCGCCGTGGCGGCCCGAGACTATGGCTACACCTTC.

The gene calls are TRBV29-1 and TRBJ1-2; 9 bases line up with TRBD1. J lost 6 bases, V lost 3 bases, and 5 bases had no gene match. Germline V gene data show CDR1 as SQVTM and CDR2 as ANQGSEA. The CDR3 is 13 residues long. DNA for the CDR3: TGCAGCGTTGATATAACAGGGGGCGATGGCTACACCTTC. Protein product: CSVDITGGDGYTF. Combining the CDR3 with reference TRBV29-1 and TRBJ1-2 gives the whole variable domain SAVISQKPSRDICQRGTSLTIQCQVDSQVTMMFWYRQQPGQSLTLIATANQGSEATYESGFVIDKFPISRPNLTFSTLTVSNMSPEDSSIYLCSVDITGGDGYTFGSGTRLTVV.

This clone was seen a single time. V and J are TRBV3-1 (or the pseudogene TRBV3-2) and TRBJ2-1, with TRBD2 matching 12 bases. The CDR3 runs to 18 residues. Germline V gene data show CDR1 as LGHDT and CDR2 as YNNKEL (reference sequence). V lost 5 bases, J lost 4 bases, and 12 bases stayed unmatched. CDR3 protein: CASSGAGLAGPLYNEQFF. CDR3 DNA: TGTGCCAGCAGCGGCGCGGGACTAGCGGGCCCGTTATACAATGAGCAGTTCTTC.

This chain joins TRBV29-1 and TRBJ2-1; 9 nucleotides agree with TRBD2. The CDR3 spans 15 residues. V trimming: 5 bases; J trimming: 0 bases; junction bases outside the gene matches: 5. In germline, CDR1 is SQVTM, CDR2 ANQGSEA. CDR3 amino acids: CSVTGTSISYNEQFF. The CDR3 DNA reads TGCAGCGTTACCGGGACTAGCATCTCCTACAATGAGCAGTTCTTC.

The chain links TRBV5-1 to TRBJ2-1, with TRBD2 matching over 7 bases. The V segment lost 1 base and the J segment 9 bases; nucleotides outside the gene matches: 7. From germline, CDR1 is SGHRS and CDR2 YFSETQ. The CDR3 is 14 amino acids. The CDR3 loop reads CASSLYAGDAEQFF. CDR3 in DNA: TGCGCCAGCAGCTTGTACGCGGGAGATGCTGAGCAGTTCTTC. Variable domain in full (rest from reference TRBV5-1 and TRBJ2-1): KAGVTQTPRYLIKTRGQQVTLSCSPISGHRSVSWYQQTPGQGLQFLFEYFSETQRNKGNFPGRFSGRQFSNSRSEMNVSTLELGDSALYLCASSLYAGDAEQFFGPGTRLTVL.

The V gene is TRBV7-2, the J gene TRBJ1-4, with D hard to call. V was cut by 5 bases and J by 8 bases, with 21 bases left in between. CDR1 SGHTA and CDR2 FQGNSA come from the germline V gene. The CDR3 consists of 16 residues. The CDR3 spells CASSGSRSAGKEKLFF. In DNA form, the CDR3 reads TGTGCCAGCAGCGGGTCCAGGTCTGCGGGGAAGGAAAAACTGTTTTTT. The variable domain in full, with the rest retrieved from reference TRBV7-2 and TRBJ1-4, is GAGVSQSPSNKVTEKGKDVELRCDPISGHTALYWYRQSLGQGLEFLIYFQGNSAPDKSGLPSDRFSAERTGGSVSTLTIQRTQQEDSAVYLCASSGSRSAGKEKLFFGSGTQLSVL.

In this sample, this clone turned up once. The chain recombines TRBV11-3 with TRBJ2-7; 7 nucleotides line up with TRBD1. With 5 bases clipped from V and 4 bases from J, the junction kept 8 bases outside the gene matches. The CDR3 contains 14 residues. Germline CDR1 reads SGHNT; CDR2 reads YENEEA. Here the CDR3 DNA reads TGTGCCAGCAGCCTGACGACAGGGCCTTACGAGCAGTACTTC. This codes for CASSLTTGPYEQYF. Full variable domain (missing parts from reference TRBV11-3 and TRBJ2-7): EAGVVQSPRYKIIEKKQPVAFWCNPISGHNTLYWYLQNLGQGPELLIRYENEEAVDDSQLPKDRFSAERLKGVDSTLKIQPAELGDSAVYLCASSLTTGPYEQYFGPGTRLTVT.

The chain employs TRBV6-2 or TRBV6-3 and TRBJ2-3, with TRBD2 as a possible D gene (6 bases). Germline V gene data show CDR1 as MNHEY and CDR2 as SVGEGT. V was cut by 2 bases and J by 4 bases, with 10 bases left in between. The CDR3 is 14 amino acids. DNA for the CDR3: TGTGCCAGCAGTTACATCCAGCGGGCAGATACGCAGTATTTT. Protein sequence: CASSYIQRADTQYF.

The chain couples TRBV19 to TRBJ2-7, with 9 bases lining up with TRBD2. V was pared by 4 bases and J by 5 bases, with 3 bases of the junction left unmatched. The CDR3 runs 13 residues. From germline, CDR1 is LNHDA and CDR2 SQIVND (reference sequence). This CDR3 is CASSRTSVDEQYF. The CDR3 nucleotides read TGTGCCAGTAGTAGGACTAGCGTAGACGAGCAGTACTTC.